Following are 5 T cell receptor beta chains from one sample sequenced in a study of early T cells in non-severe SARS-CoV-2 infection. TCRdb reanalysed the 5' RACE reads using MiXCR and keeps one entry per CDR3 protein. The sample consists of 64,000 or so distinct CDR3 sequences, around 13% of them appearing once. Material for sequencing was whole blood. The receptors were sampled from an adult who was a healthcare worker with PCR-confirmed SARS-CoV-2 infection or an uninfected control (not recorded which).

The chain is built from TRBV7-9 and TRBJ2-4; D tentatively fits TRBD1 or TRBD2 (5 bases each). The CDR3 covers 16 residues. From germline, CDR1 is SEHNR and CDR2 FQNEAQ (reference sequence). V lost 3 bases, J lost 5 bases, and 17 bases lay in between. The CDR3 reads CASSFAGMTDENIQYF. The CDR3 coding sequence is TGTGCCAGCAGCTTCGCCGGGATGACAGACGAAAACATTCAGTACTTC.

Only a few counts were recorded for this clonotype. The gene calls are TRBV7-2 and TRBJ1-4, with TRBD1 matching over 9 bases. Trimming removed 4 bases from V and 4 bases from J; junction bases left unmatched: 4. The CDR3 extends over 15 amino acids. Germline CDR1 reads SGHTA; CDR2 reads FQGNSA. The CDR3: CASSWTGVINEKLFF. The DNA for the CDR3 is TGTGCCAGCAGCTGGACAGGGGTCATTAATGAAAAACTGTTTTTT.

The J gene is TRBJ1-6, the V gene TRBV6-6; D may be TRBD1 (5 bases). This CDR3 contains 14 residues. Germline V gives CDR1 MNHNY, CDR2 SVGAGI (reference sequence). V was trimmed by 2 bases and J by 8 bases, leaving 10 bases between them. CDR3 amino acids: CASSYAQGDSPLHF. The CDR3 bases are TGTGCCAGCAGTTACGCCCAGGGAGATTCACCCCTCCACTTT.

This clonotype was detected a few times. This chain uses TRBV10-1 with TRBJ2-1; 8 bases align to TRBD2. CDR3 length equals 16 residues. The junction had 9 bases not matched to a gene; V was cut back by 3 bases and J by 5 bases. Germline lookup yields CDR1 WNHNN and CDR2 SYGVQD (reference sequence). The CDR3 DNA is TGCGCCAGCAGTGAAGCTTACAGTAGCGGGGACAATGAGCAGTTCTTC. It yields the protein CASSEAYSSGDNEQFF.

CDR3 sequence (DNA): TGTGCCATCACCCTGGGACTAGCGGGGGCTAGCACAGATACGCAGTATTTT. Protein product: CAITLGLAGASTDTQYF. The gene calls are TRBV10-3 and TRBJ2-3; 14 nucleotides line up with TRBD2. Germline values: CDR1 ENHRY, CDR2 SYGVKD. V lost 7 bases to trimming and J lost 0 bases; unmatched junction nucleotides: 6. The CDR3 length is 17 residues.